Below, 27 T cell receptor beta chains from the same sample are listed, as sequenced in a study of T cell repertoires in cytomegalovirus infection. Antigens for these TCRs are unknown. MiXCR was run by TCRdb on the reads, yielding one entry per CDR3 protein. The repertoire consists of approximately 730,000 distinct CDR3 sequences, with about 29% occurring once and the leading ten covering approximately 14%. Sequenced here: cultured CD8+ T cells from PBMCs, sampled from culture after CMV antigen stimulation. The receptors originated from a human donor in good health (CMV status not recorded). Some clones in this sample may be carry-over from other donors' samples.

This clonotype occurred a few times. The chain carries TRBV29-1 and TRBJ2-2, with 9 bases that match TRBD1. The CDR3 covers 15 residues. Losses at the gene ends were 2 bases for V and 7 bases for J; bases not matched to a gene: 8. Germline V lookup: CDR1 SQVTM, CDR2 ANQGSEA. In DNA, the CDR3 is TGCAGCGTTGAAACCTTACAGGGGGCCGACGGGGAGCTGTTTTTT. It translates to CSVETLQGADGELFF.

This clonotype was seen a few times. The chain links TRBV4-3 to TRBJ1-3; 9 positions match TRBD1. The ends lost 0 bases at V and 1 base at J; junction bases unmatched: 4. The CDR3 length is 17 residues. Germline assignment: CDR1 LGHNA and CDR2 YSLEER. The CDR3 protein is CASSQDTGGSSGNTIYF. The CDR3 nucleotides are TGCGCCAGCAGCCAAGACACAGGGGGCAGTTCTGGAAACACCATATATTTT.

This rearrangement joins TRBV7-8 to TRBJ2-2; 9 bases agree with TRBD2. CDR1 SGHVS and CDR2 FQNEAQ come from the germline V gene. The CDR3 runs to 16 residues. The V segment lost 4 bases and the J segment 6 bases; nucleotides outside the gene matches: 9. The CDR3 region is CASSSRTSDVAGELFF. The CDR3 DNA sequence: TGTGCCAGCAGCTCACGGACTAGCGATGTGGCCGGGGAGCTGTTTTTT.

This clonotype showed up many times. In DNA, the CDR3 is TGTGCCAGCAGCTTAAACAGGGGGCAAATCGGCAAAAACATTCAGTACTTC. Protein: CASSLNRGQIGKNIQYF. This chain connects TRBV7-8 to TRBJ2-4; 9 nucleotides line up with TRBD1. V lost 2 bases and J lost 3; bases outside the gene matches: 8. This CDR3 region has 17 residues. Germline V gene sequence: CDR1 SGHVS, CDR2 FQNEAQ.

This clonotype has only a few counts. V and J are TRBV27 and TRBJ2-3; the D gene is possibly TRBD1 (5 bases). Trimming removed 3 bases at V and 2 bases at J, with 15 bases between. This CDR3 spans 16 amino acids. The germline CDR1 and CDR2 sequences are MNHEY and SMNVEV (reference sequence). As DNA, the CDR3 is TGTGCCAGCAGTTTGGTCAGGGCCCTCCCCACAGATACGCAGTATTTT. It yields the protein CASSLVRALPTDTQYF.

The CDR3 region is CASGPSFGQGYNEQFF. The CDR3 DNA reads TGTGCCAGCGGACCTTCTTTCGGACAGGGATACAATGAGCAGTTCTTC. The chain combines TRBV7-9 with TRBJ2-1, with TRBD1 identical over 8 bases. The CDR3 totals 16 residues. Germline assignment: CDR1 SEHNR and CDR2 FQNEAQ (reference sequence). J was trimmed by 4 bases and V by 8 bases; bases with no gene match: 13.

This clonotype was recorded a few times. This chain links TRBV11-1 with TRBJ1-2, with TRBD1 matching 11 bases. The CDR3 covers 13 residues. Germline V gene data show CDR1 as SGHAT and CDR2 as FQDESV (reference sequence). J was trimmed by 8 bases and V by 7 bases; bases with no gene match: 6. The CDR3 spells CASNGQGAQGYTF. The CDR3 DNA reads TGTGCCAGCAACGGACAGGGGGCGCAAGGCTACACCTTC.

This clonotype has a count of ten or more. V and J are TRBV7-2 and TRBJ2-1; TRBD2 agrees at 15 bases. Germline loops: CDR1 SGHTA, CDR2 FQGNSA. V shed 5 bases, J shed 1 base, and the junction held 15 bases outside the gene matches. The CDR3 runs 21 residues. CDR3 loop: CASSPDPPGLAGGGSYNEQFF. The CDR3 region has the DNA TGTGCCAGCAGCCCCGACCCTCCGGGACTAGCGGGGGGCGGTTCCTACAATGAGCAGTTCTTC.

Only a few counts were recorded for this clonotype. The rearrangement links TRBV7-8 to TRBJ2-2; either TRBD1 or TRBD2 may fit D (5 bases each). Deletions cut 5 bases from V and 3 bases from J, with 13 bases between. This CDR3 has 15 residues. CDR1 SGHVS and CDR2 FQNEAQ come from the germline V gene. CDR3 nucleotide sequence: TGTGCCAGCAGCCAATTCCTGGGGGACACCGGGGAGCTGTTTTTT. This sequence encodes CASSQFLGDTGELFF.

The rearrangement links TRBV25-1 to TRBJ1-1; D is ambiguous. V lost 2 bases, J lost 7 bases, and 11 bases lay in between. CDR3 length equals 13 residues. In germline, CDR1 is MGHDK, CDR2 SYGVNS. CDR3 residues: CASSEGVLSEAFF. The CDR3 region has the DNA TGTGCCAGCAGTGAAGGGGTCCTTAGTGAAGCTTTCTTT.

This clonotype was recorded a few times. The CDR3 loop is CASSFDVQGMDEQFF. DNA for the CDR3: TGTGCCAGCAGCTTTGATGTACAGGGTATGGATGAGCAGTTCTTC. This chain links TRBV7-3 with TRBJ2-1; TRBD1 is a possible D gene (6 bases). Trimming cost V 3 bases and J 8 bases, with 17 bases left between them. Germline V lookup: CDR1 SGHTA, CDR2 FQGTGA. The length of the CDR3 is 15 residues. The whole variable domain, filled in from reference TRBV7-3 and TRBJ2-1, reads GAGVSQTPSNKVTEKGKYVELRCDPISGHTALYWYRQSLGQGPEFLIYFQGTGAADDSGLPNDRFFAVRPEGSVSTLKIQRTERGDSAVYLCASSFDVQGMDEQFFGPGTRLTVL.

This clonotype was observed many times. The chain links TRBV12-5 to TRBJ2-2; D may correspond to TRBD1 or TRBD2 (5 bases each). In germline, CDR1 is LGHNT, CDR2 FRNRAP. The CDR3 is made up of 17 amino acids. V lost 3 bases and J lost 1, with 15 bases in between. The CDR3 here is CASGLGEPGRNTGELFF. CDR3 sequence (DNA): TGTGCTAGTGGTTTAGGGGAACCGGGGCGGAACACCGGGGAGCTGTTTTTT. The entire variable domain, with the rest obtained from reference TRBV12-5 and TRBJ2-2, is as follows: DARVTQTPRHKVTEMGQEVTMRCQPILGHNTVFWYRQTMMQGLELLAYFRNRAPLDDSGMPKDRFSAEMPDATLATLKIQPSEPRDSAVYFCASGLGEPGRNTGELFFGEGSRLTVL.

The genes are TRBV15 and TRBJ1-2; 7 bases match TRBD1. CDR3 size: 14 residues. With 5 bases clipped from V and 2 bases from J, the junction kept 5 bases outside the gene matches. Germline CDR1 is LNHNV and CDR2 is YYDKDF (reference sequence). The CDR3: CATSRQGSNYGYTF. The CDR3 DNA is TGTGCCACCAGCCGACAGGGATCCAACTATGGCTACACCTTC.

This clonotype was seen only a few times. The chain is built from TRBV6-1 and TRBJ1-2; maybe TRBD1 (5 bases). The V and J ends lost 2 bases and 2 bases respectively, with 15 bases between them. This CDR3 is 16 amino acids long. Looked up from germline, CDR1 is MNHNS and CDR2 is SASEGT. CDR3 coding DNA: TGTGCCAGCAGTGAACTTGGGCAGGGCCAAAACTATGGCTACACCTTC. This codes for CASSELGQGQNYGYTF.

This clonotype showed up just a few times. V is TRBV7-3 and J is TRBJ2-1, with 8 nucleotides matching TRBD2. J gave up 4 bases and V 5 bases, and 16 bases lay outside the gene matches. Germline lookup yields CDR1 SGHTA and CDR2 FQGTGA. This CDR3 is built from 18 residues. The CDR3 loop reads CASSLSAMGAGAYNEQFF. CDR3 bases: TGTGCCAGCAGCCTCAGTGCAATGGGAGCGGGGGCTTACAATGAGCAGTTCTTC.

This clonotype came up a few times. The chain couples TRBV6-1 to TRBJ2-7; TRBD1 agrees at 8 bases. Trimming at V came to 1 base and at J to 7 bases, leaving 6 bases not matched to a gene. The length of the CDR3 is 14 residues. The germline V gene encodes CDR1 MNHNS and CDR2 SASEGT. CDR3 protein: CASSEVTGGEEQYV. The CDR3 DNA follows: TGTGCCAGCAGTGAAGTTACAGGGGGTGAGGAGCAGTACGTC.

This clonotype was recorded a few times. This chain connects TRBV4-3 to TRBJ2-2; possible D gene TRBD1, 5 bases. Germline values: CDR1 LGHNA, CDR2 YSLEER. The length of the CDR3 is 17 residues. Trimming removed 0 bases at V and 5 bases at J, with 16 bases between. The CDR3 sequence: CASSQDMSREGTGELFF. For the CDR3, the DNA is TGCGCCAGCAGCCAAGATATGTCCAGGGAAGGAACCGGGGAGCTGTTTTTT.

This clonotype has more than one count but fewer than ten. This chain connects TRBV11-2 to TRBJ1-1; 10 bases match TRBD1. This CDR3 is built from 17 residues. J gave up 1 base and V 5 bases, and 10 bases lay outside the gene matches. Germline values: CDR1 SGHAT, CDR2 FQNNGV. CDR3 in amino acids: CASSPRDRGLGNTEAFF. CDR3 bases: TGTGCCAGCAGCCCCCGCGACAGGGGGCTTGGGAACACTGAAGCTTTCTTT.

This clonotype has only a few counts. This chain joins TRBV12-3 or TRBV12-4 and TRBJ1-4; D possibly corresponds to TRBD1 (6 bases). This CDR3 spans 13 amino acids. CDR3 coding DNA: TGTGCGACTAGGGGGGGAACTAATGAAAAACTGTTTTTT. Translation gives CATRGGTNEKLFF.

This clonotype showed up just once. The V gene is TRBV5-6, the J gene TRBJ1-6; the D gene is possibly TRBD1 (6 bases). Germline loops: CDR1 SGHDT, CDR2 YYEEEE. This CDR3 contains 16 residues. V was pared by 3 bases and J by 6 bases, with 16 bases between. CDR3 region: CASSWTFDRSNSPLHF. The CDR3 bases are TGTGCCAGCAGCTGGACTTTCGACAGGAGTAATTCACCCCTCCACTTT.

The V and J genes are TRBV6-1 and TRBJ2-1; D is undetermined. This CDR3 contains 15 residues. CDR1 and CDR2 (germline): MNHNS, SASEGT. V was clipped by 3 bases and J by 0 bases, with 9 bases between them. Here the CDR3 DNA reads TGTGCCAGCAGTGATTCCAGGACCTCCTACAATGAGCAGTTCTTC. It encodes CASSDSRTSYNEQFF.

The chain couples TRBV12-3 or TRBV12-4 to TRBJ2-1; 8 bases are a match to TRBD2. The J segment lost 14 bases and the V segment lost 4 bases, leaving 7 bases of the junction unmatched. This CDR3 has 12 amino acids. CDR3 region: CASSYSGDPEFF. The DNA for the CDR3 is TGTGCCAGCAGTTATAGCGGGGACCCGGAGTTCTTC.

This clonotype appeared many times. CDR3 sequence (DNA): TGTGCCAGCAGCCCCGAGGGCAGTCAGCCCCAGCATTTT. Translating it yields CASSPEGSQPQHF. The chain combines TRBV6-2 or TRBV6-3 with TRBJ1-5, with D unresolved. The V end lost 6 bases, the J end lost 6 bases, and 12 bases lay between the germline ends. The germline V gene has CDR1 MNHEY and CDR2 SVGEGT. The CDR3 has 13 amino acids.

CDR3 DNA sequence: TGTGCCAGCAGTGAAGGTGACAGGCGGGGACACGAGCAGTACTTC. The encoded protein is CASSEGDRRGHEQYF. This chain links TRBV6-1 with TRBJ2-7; D could derive from TRBD1 or TRBD2 (6 bases each). This CDR3 comprises 15 residues. The V gene's germline CDR1 is MNHNS and CDR2 SASEGT. Trimming left V 1 base short and J 5 bases short, with 15 bases between.

The J gene is TRBJ1-3, the V gene TRBV20-1; no definite D call. V was cut by 6 bases and J by 0 bases, with 18 bases left in between. Looked up from germline, CDR1 is DFQATT and CDR2 is SNEGSKA (reference sequence). The CDR3 runs 16 residues. CDR3 sequence (DNA): TGCAGTGCCCCTAATGGGGAGGAACTCTCTGGAAACACCATATATTTT. It is translated as CSAPNGEELSGNTIYF.

The chain carries TRBV11-2 and TRBJ2-2, with TRBD2 identical over 8 bases. CDR1 is SGHAT, CDR2 FQNNGV, per germline. J was trimmed by 5 bases and V by 7 bases; bases with no gene match: 15. The CDR3 contains 17 residues. CDR3 amino acids: CASTYPGGAPRTGELFF. In DNA, the CDR3 is TGTGCCAGCACCTACCCGGGGGGGGCCCCGCGAACCGGGGAGCTGTTTTTT.

This clonotype occurred a few times. V usage is TRBV12-3 or TRBV12-4 and J usage is TRBJ1-2; TRBD1 might be the D (6 bases). V lost 4 bases, J lost 11 bases, and 17 bases lay in between. This CDR3 contains 13 residues. For the CDR3, the DNA is TGTGCCAGCAGTTCGAACAGGGTACTGGGGTACACCTTC. This gives the protein CASSSNRVLGYTF.